This T cell receptor (beta chain) was found in a study of blood T cells in healthy people across ages. A note on this clonotype: Mismatch with germline at one junction end may stem from a read error.

The CDR3 runs to 14 residues. Germline-derived CDR1 and CDR2 are MGHDK and SYGVNS. A second PCR, run for 7 to 11 cycles, used a sample-barcoded 5' primer plus a J-beta primer mix. TCRdb itself ran the 5' RACE reads through MiXCR, one entry per CDR3 protein. The sample lists some 920,000 distinct CDR3 sequences; just over 50% were seen once. The chain carries TRBV25-1 and TRBJ2-7; D ambiguous. The sequence was collected from a woman aged 60-75 years in good health. The source material was blood. CDR3 nucleotides: TGTGCCAGCAGTAAATACGGAACCCCCTACGAGCAGTACTTC. Amino acids: CASSKYGTPYEQYF.